The rows below give T cell receptor beta chains drawn from one sample of a study of cytomegalovirus exposure and HLA in healthy donors. Profiling relied on immunoSEQ multiplex PCR, and the TCRdb table lists in-frame clones only, not all of them. This sample carries about 120,000 clones, about four fifths of them seen once, and the ten largest clones take about 1.8%. The sample consisted of PBMCs. The source of these receptors is a man in his late teens or twenties in good health and CMV-seronegative. CDR3s include the opening cysteine and the closing phenylalanine or tryptophan. The D gene is left open where the match is weak. Clone size appears in some rows only: once, few, many, or a class for an expanded clone.

>NA|TRBV27|NA|TRBJ2-3
TGTGCCAGCCCTCTGCGGGGAAGCACAGATACGCAGTATTTT
CASPLRGSTDTQYF
>NA|TRBV19|NA|TRBJ2-1
TGTGCCAGTACCCCTTCCCCCTCCGGGTTCTACAATGAGCAGTTCTTC
CASTPSPSGFYNEQFF
>NA|TRBV5-1|NA|TRBJ2-2
TGCGCCAGCAGCTTCACAGGGAAAAACACCGGGGAGCTGTTTTTT
CASSFTGKNTGELFF
>NA|TRBV6-5|NA|TRBJ1-2
TGTGCCAGCAGTTACTCGACGCGTGGAGGGGTTAATGGCTACACCTTC
CASSYSTRGGVNGYTF
>NA|TRBV9|NA|TRBJ2-1
TGTGCCAGCAGCGTAGATCCGAGCTCCTACAATGAGCAGTTCTTC
CASSVDPSSYNEQFF
>NA|TRBV27|NA|TRBJ2-7
TGTGCCAGCAGTTGGAACTATCCCTACGAGCAGTACTTC
CASSWNYPYEQYF
>TRBD2|TRBV4-2|once|TRBJ2-1
TGTGCCAGCAGCCAAGACGGCGGGGGGCATAACAATGAGCAGTTCTTC
CASSQDGGGHNNEQFF
>TRBD2|TRBV25-1|NA|TRBJ2-7
TGTGCCAGCAGTGCTCCAAGGACTAGCACACTCCACGAGCAGTACTTC
CASSAPRTSTLHEQYF
>TRBD1|TRBV10-3|NA|TRBJ1-3
TGTGCCATCAACGAGGGGGCAAGAAACACCATATATTTT
CAINEGARNTIYF
>TRBD1|TRBV4-2|NA|TRBJ2-7
TGTGCCAGCAGCCCCTCCGGACAGGGGAGCTCCTACGAGCAGTACTTC
CASSPSGQGSSYEQYF
>NA|TRBV5-6|NA|TRBJ2-5
TGTGCCAGCAGCTTTTGGACTAAGACCCAGTACTTC
CASSFWTKTQYF
>TRBD1|TRBV6-1|once|TRBJ1-2
TGTGCCAGCAGGAACCGGGACAGGGGAGGGTATGGCTACACCTTC
CASRNRDRGGYGYTF
>TRBD1|TRBV4-2|NA|TRBJ2-6
TGTGCCAGCAGCCAAGAGAGTGGGGCGGCGACAGGGGGCAACGTCCTGACTTTC
CASSQESGAATGGNVLTF
>NA|TRBV19|once|TRBJ1-2
TGTGCCAGTACGCCGGGACAAGCTACTAACTATGGCTACACCTTC
CASTPGQATNYGYTF
>NA|TRBV4-1|NA|TRBJ2-7
TGCGCCAGCAGCAGAAGGGTACAGGGAAATGGTTCCTTC
CASSRRVQGNGSF
>TRBD2|TRBV14|many|TRBJ2-1
TGTGCCAGCAGCCAGACTAGCGGGGCGAACAATGAGCAGTTCTTC
CASSQTSGANNEQFF
>NA|TRBV2|NA|TRBJ2-1
TGTGCCAGCAGTGATCGTAGCGGTCCCCCAACCTACAATGAGCAGTTCTTC
CASSDRSGPPTYNEQFF
>NA|TRBV25-1|NA|TRBJ1-3
TGTGCCAGCAGTATATCTGGAAACACCATATATTTT
CASSISGNTIYF
>TRBD2|TRBV6-5|NA|TRBJ2-1
TGTGCCAGCAGTCTGACTAGCGGTTATTACAATGAGCAGTTCTTC
CASSLTSGYYNEQFF
>TRBD1|TRBV25-1|NA|TRBJ1-1
TGTGCCAGCAGTCCTCGGACCTCCCAGGGGGACACTGAAGCTTTCTTT
CASSPRTSQGDTEAFF
>NA|TRBV5-1|few|TRBJ1-1
TGCGCCAGCAGCTTAGAGGGTCCCGGTCAGAACACTGAAGCTTTCTTT
CASSLEGPGQNTEAFF
>TRBD1|TRBV27|NA|TRBJ2-5
TGTGCCAGCAGTTTATCACAGGGGTTTGTCCAAGAGACCCAGTACTTC
CASSLSQGFVQETQYF
>NA|TRBV6-6|once|TRBJ1-1
TGTGCCAGCAGTTACTACGGACAGAACACTGAAGCTTTCTTT
CASSYYGQNTEAFF
>NA|TRBV21-1|NA|TRBJ1-5
TGTGCCAGCAGCAAGGGGGCGGGTACCTTTAGCAATCAGCCCCAGCATTTT
CASSKGAGTFSNQPQHF
>NA|TRBV29-1|NA|TRBJ1-3
TGCAGCGTTCTGTTCTCTGGAAACACCATATATTTT
CSVLFSGNTIYF
>NA|TRBV7-6|few|TRBJ1-4
TGTGCCAGCAGCCGAAGGGGAGAAAAACTGTTTTTT
CASSRRGEKLFF
>TRBD1|TRBV29-1|NA|TRBJ1-2
TGCAGCGTTGAACCTGTGGGACAGATAAACTATGGCTACACCTTC
CSVEPVGQINYGYTF
>NA|TRBV27|NA|TRBJ1-1
TGTGCCAGCAGTTTGATCGGACAAGGAGAAGCTTTCTTT
CASSLIGQGEAFF